This entry is about one T cell receptor beta chain. Its antigen is unknown. The sample comes from a study of cytomegalovirus exposure and HLA in healthy donors. Study outcomes and limitations: In a later analysis, parvovirus B19, influenza, CMV and Epstein-Barr virus appeared linked to several top co-occurrence clusters. Researchers had no immune exposure information except CMV serostatus available.

Donors had nominal health at sampling but likely had unrecorded immune exposures. With 60 Vbeta and 13 Jbeta primers, the PCR was carried out. Only in-frame clones appear in the TCRdb table, and some are missing; sequencing was by immunoSEQ multiplex PCR. In the table there are some 150,000 clones, 78% of which are singletons. This CDR3 has 16 residues. Germline loops: CDR1 SGDLS, CDR2 YYNGEE. The V and J ends lost 4 bases and 0 bases respectively, with 14 bases between them. The rearrangement links TRBV9 to TRBJ2-1; tentatively, D is TRBD2 (6 bases). This receptor was obtained from a man in his forties in good health and CMV-seropositive. The source material was PBMCs. This chain's CDR3 is CASSPSGWASYNEQFF. The DNA for the CDR3 is TGTGCCAGCAGCCCAAGCGGGTGGGCCTCCTACAATGAGCAGTTCTTC.